A single sample gave rise to the 22 T cell receptor beta chains below, sequenced in a study of cytomegalovirus exposure and HLA in healthy donors. In the PCR, 60 Vbeta and 13 Jbeta primers were used. Data came from immunoSEQ multiplex PCR; TCRdb stores just in-frame clones and leaves some out. The table includes 100,000 to 120,000 clones, more than 65% detected once. Input material: PBMCs. All receptors come from a man between 25 and 39 years old in good health and CMV-seropositive.

The chain links TRBV5-1 to TRBJ1-2; D is unclear. Germline V lookup: CDR1 SGHRS, CDR2 YFSETQ. V dropped 0 bases and J dropped 2 bases, with 8 bases sitting between them. CDR3 length: 14 amino acids. CDR3 nucleotide sequence: TGCGCCAGCAGCTTGGGGGGAGGGAACTATGGCTACACCTTC. It yields the protein CASSLGGGNYGYTF. The whole variable domain, filled in from reference TRBV5-1 and TRBJ1-2, reads KAGVTQTPRYLIKTRGQQVTLSCSPISGHRSVSWYQQTPGQGLQFLFEYFSETQRNKGNFPGRFSGRQFSNSRSEMNVSTLELGDSALYLCASSLGGGNYGYTFGSGTRLTVV.

As DNA, the CDR3 is TGTGCCAGCAGCGTAGGGTCAGGGTTAAACTATGGCTACACCTTC. This sequence encodes CASSVGSGLNYGYTF. This chain joins TRBV9 and TRBJ1-2; D is possibly TRBD1 (5 bases). V gave up 0 bases and J gave up 2 bases, with 11 bases separating them. This CDR3 spans 15 amino acids. Germline CDR1 SGDLS, CDR2 YYNGEE.

This clone was recorded only once. The V gene is TRBV9, the J gene TRBJ2-7; D remains ambiguous. The CDR3 has 13 amino acids. CDR1 and CDR2 from the germline V gene are SGDLS and YYNGEE. Trimming left V 0 bases short and J 4 bases short, with 8 bases between. The CDR3 sequence: CASSVVDGYEQYF. The CDR3 bases are TGTGCCAGCAGCGTAGTAGATGGTTACGAGCAGTACTTC.

This clone has only one observation. V and J are TRBV11-2 and TRBJ2-7, with 7 nucleotides matching TRBD1. After removal of 7 bases from V and 3 bases from J, the junction contained 6 bases not matched to a gene. The CDR3 consists of 13 residues. Germline CDR1 and CDR2: SGHAT and FQNNGV. DNA of the CDR3: TGTGCCAGCAACCGGGACAGAATCTACGAGCAGTACTTC. Translation: CASNRDRIYEQYF.

This clone was detected once. This sequence joins TRBV13 and TRBJ2-5; 10 bases line up with TRBD2. CDR1 PRHDT and CDR2 FYEKMQ come from the germline V gene (reference sequence). Unmatched junction bases numbered 7, after V lost 4 bases and J lost 2 bases. CDR3 length: 16 amino acids. In nucleotides, the CDR3 is TGTGCCAGCAGCTCATCCGGACTAGCGGCACAAGAGACCCAGTACTTC. It codes for CASSSSGLAAQETQYF. Supplemented by reference TRBV13 and TRBJ2-5, the full variable domain reads AAGVIQSPRHLIKEKRETATLKCYPIPRHDTVYWYQQGPGQDPQFLISFYEKMQSDKGSIPDRFSAQQFSDYHSELNMSSLELGDSALYFCASSSSGLAAQETQYFGPGTRLLVL.

The CDR3 nucleotides read TGTGCCAGCAGCGCGGACAGGGGGCTAGTAATTGTCACTGAAGCTTTCTTT. Its protein product is CASSADRGLVIVTEAFF. The genes are TRBV7-8 and TRBJ1-1; 11 bases line up with TRBD1. The CDR3 consists of 17 residues. The trim removed 5 bases at V and 4 bases at J, leaving 12 bases unmatched. Germline assignment: CDR1 SGHVS and CDR2 FQNEAQ.

The J gene is TRBJ1-5, the V gene TRBV6-1, with TRBD1 identical over 8 bases. Germline V gene sequence: CDR1 MNHNS, CDR2 SASEGT. This CDR3 has 13 amino acids. V lost 4 bases, J lost 7 bases, and 3 bases stayed unmatched. CDR3 nucleotide sequence: TGTGCCAGCAGTGGAGACAGGGGACAGCCCCAGCATTTT. Translated, it gives CASSGDRGQPQHF.

The V call is TRBV7-9, the J call TRBJ2-7, with D perhaps matching TRBD2 (5 bases). This CDR3 has 13 amino acids. Deletions cut 5 bases from V and 0 bases from J, with 8 bases between. Germline assignment: CDR1 SEHNR and CDR2 FQNEAQ (reference sequence). In DNA form, the CDR3 reads TGTGCCAGCAGCCCCGCGGGCTCCTACGAGCAGTACTTC. Translation: CASSPAGSYEQYF.

The chain is built from TRBV5-1 and TRBJ2-3; a weak D match, TRBD2 (6 bases). The CDR3 spans 16 residues. The V end lost 0 bases, the J end lost 1 base, and 12 bases lay between the germline ends. The germline gives CDR1 SGHRS, CDR2 YFSETQ. The CDR3 reads CASSLGGGGGTDTQYF. CDR3 sequence (DNA): TGCGCCAGCAGCTTGGGGGGCGGCGGGGGCACAGATACGCAGTATTTT.

The rearrangement joins TRBV4-1 to TRBJ1-1, with TRBD1 as a possible D gene (5 bases). V shed 5 bases and J shed 0 bases, with 19 bases lying between them. In germline, CDR1 is MGHRA, CDR2 YSYEKL. The CDR3 sequence is 17 residues long. The CDR3 is CASSLGGRQSMNTEAFF. CDR3 DNA: TGCGCCAGCAGCTTGGGCGGGAGACAGTCTATGAACACTGAAGCTTTCTTT.

As concerns this clone: Other DNA sequences in the same sample also yield this CDR3. This sequence joins TRBV7-2 and TRBJ2-5; D gene ambiguous. V was cut by 4 bases and J by 2 bases, with 2 bases left in between. CDR1 is SGHTA, CDR2 FQGNSA, per germline. This CDR3 spans 11 amino acids. Written as DNA, the CDR3 is TGTGCCAGCAGCTCGCAAGAGACCCAGTACTTC. This gives the protein CASSSQETQYF.

The chain is built from TRBV30 and TRBJ2-3; 7 bases match TRBD2. CDR3 size: 14 residues. CDR1 GTSNPN and CDR2 SVGIG come from the germline V gene (reference sequence). The ends lost 3 bases at V and 4 bases at J; junction bases unmatched: 7. The CDR3 spells CAWSTGEGADTQYF. The CDR3 region has the DNA TGTGCCTGGAGCACCGGGGAGGGAGCAGATACGCAGTATTTT.

The CDR3 reads CASSIGTGDFPLHF. In DNA form, the CDR3 reads TGCGCCAGCAGCATAGGGACAGGGGACTTTCCCCTCCACTTT. The chain links TRBV5-1 to TRBJ1-6; 10 nucleotides match TRBD1. Unmatched junction bases numbered 8, after V lost 4 bases and J lost 13 bases. CDR1 is SGHRS, CDR2 YFSETQ, per germline. The CDR3 runs to 14 residues.

V gene TRBV2 combines with J gene TRBJ1-4; a possible D gene is TRBD1 (6 bases). V dropped 4 bases and J dropped 4 bases, with 13 bases sitting between them. The V gene's germline CDR1 is SNHLY and CDR2 FYNNEI. The CDR3 spans 15 residues. This CDR3 is CASSVQGRFNEKLFF. CDR3 bases: TGTGCCAGCAGTGTGCAGGGGCGTTTTAATGAAAAACTGTTTTTT. Looking up the rest from reference TRBV2 and TRBJ1-4 gives the full variable domain: EPEVTQTPSHQVTQMGQEVILRCVPISNHLYFYWYRQILGQKVEFLVSFYNNEISEKSEIFDDQFSVERPDGSNFTLKIRSTKLEDSAMYFCASSVQGRFNEKLFFGSGTQLSVL.

The rearrangement uses TRBV30 and TRBJ2-1; 9 bases are shared with TRBD2. V trimming: 3 bases; J trimming: 2 bases; junction bases outside the gene matches: 8. CDR1 and CDR2 from the germline V gene are GTSNPN and SVGIG (reference sequence). The CDR3 is made up of 16 amino acids. CDR3 amino acids: CAWRIGTSPPYNEQFF. In DNA, the CDR3 is TGTGCCTGGAGGATTGGGACTAGCCCGCCCTACAATGAGCAGTTCTTC.

This rearrangement joins TRBV7-7 to TRBJ2-3; D perhaps matches TRBD1 (6 bases). The CDR3 is 14 amino acids. V shed 5 bases and J shed 4 bases, with 13 bases lying between them. Germline CDR1 is SSHAT and CDR2 is FNYEAQ (reference sequence). In DNA, the CDR3 is TGTGCCAGCAGCGAGACAGGTGGGCCAGATACGCAGTATTTT. Translated: CASSETGGPDTQYF.

This rearrangement joins TRBV19 to TRBJ1-3; no firm D call. This CDR3 is 14 amino acids long. Trimming removed 6 bases from V and 5 bases from J, with 14 bases in between. CDR1 is LNHDA and CDR2 is SQIVND in the germline V gene (reference sequence). The CDR3 loop reads CASSWSGSRNTIYF. CDR3 bases: TGTGCCAGTAGCTGGTCGGGGTCGCGAAACACCATATATTTT.

The chain is built from TRBV7-2 and TRBJ2-5, with D unclear. Germline-derived CDR1 and CDR2 are SGHTA and FQGNSA. The CDR3 contains 15 residues. The V end was cut by 5 bases, the J end by 5 bases, with 18 bases between. CDR3 loop: CASSHHTDEAETQYF. Written as DNA, the CDR3 is TGTGCCAGCAGCCACCACACTGACGAGGCGGAGACCCAGTACTTC.

This clone was seen a few times. The CDR3 sequence: CASSLGTGNGPQHF. As DNA, the CDR3 is TGTGCCAGCAGCTTAGGAACAGGGAACGGTCCCCAGCATTTT. The V and J genes are TRBV7-2 and TRBJ1-5, with TRBD1 as a possible D gene (6 bases). Deletions cut 1 base from V and 10 bases from J, with 14 bases between. This CDR3 has 14 amino acids. Germline CDR1 is SGHTA and CDR2 is FQGNSA.

Worth noting for this clone: The same CDR3 also results from other DNA sequences found in this sample. This chain joins TRBV4-1 and TRBJ2-5; D is unclear. The DNA matches TRBJ2-7 better at its end, which makes the J call doubtful. Germline V gives CDR1 MGHRA, CDR2 YSYEKL. The CDR3 length is 15 residues. The CDR3, as DNA: TGCGCCAGCAGCCAAGATTTTGTACGGGTCTACGAGCAGTACTTC. It yields the protein CASSQDFVRVYEQYF.

This clone was seen only a few times. The chain recombines TRBV6-4 with TRBJ1-1, with 12 bases identical to TRBD1. V lost 6 bases, J lost 3 bases, and 5 bases stayed unmatched. This CDR3 comprises 15 residues. The V gene's germline CDR1 is MRHNA and CDR2 SNTAGT. CDR3 DNA sequence: TGTGCCAGCAGCCCCGGGACAGGGGGCTACACTGAAGCTTTCTTT. Translation gives CASSPGTGGYTEAFF.

The rearrangement joins TRBV19 to TRBJ1-2; perhaps TRBD1 as D (6 bases). The CDR3 extends over 15 amino acids. Germline CDR1 is LNHDA and CDR2 is SQIVND (reference sequence). V lost 6 bases and J lost 4, with 18 bases in between. The CDR3 DNA is TGTGCCAGTAGGAAATCAGGGGAGTTCGGCTATGGCTACACCTTC. It specifies CASRKSGEFGYGYTF.